These 15 T cell receptor beta chains were sequenced from one sample in a study of shared clonotypes between healthy human individuals. Here immunoSEQ multiplex PCR was the method, and the copy in TCRdb shows in-frame clones only, minus some. The sample consists of millions of clones, 95% of them appearing once. The sequencing sample was made of naive CD4+ T cells sorted from blood. Subset reported: CD45RA+ positively selected. All receptors come from a man between 18 and 35 years old in good health.

The CDR3 sequence is CASSQRQALGGNTIYF. As DNA, the CDR3 is TGTGCCAGCAGCCAAAGACAGGCCTTAGGTGGAAACACCATATATTTT. J is TRBJ1-3 and V is TRBV7-2; D perhaps matches TRBD1 (6 bases). Trimming shortened V by 5 bases and J by 3 bases, and 17 bases separated the two germline ends. The CDR3 covers 16 residues. Germline V gene sequence: CDR1 SGHTA, CDR2 FQGNSA. The whole variable domain, filled in from reference TRBV7-2 and TRBJ1-3, reads GAGVSQSPSNKVTEKGKDVELRCDPISGHTALYWYRQSLGQGLEFLIYFQGNSAPDKSGLPSDRFSAERTGGSVSTLTIQRTQQEDSAVYLCASSQRQALGGNTIYFGEGSWLTVV.

V is TRBV5-4 and J is TRBJ2-7; the match to TRBD1 covers 8 bases. The CDR3 length is 13 residues. The V segment lost 4 bases and the J segment 3 bases; nucleotides outside the gene matches: 3. CDR1 is SGHNT, CDR2 YYREEE, per germline (reference sequence). Here the CDR3 reads CASSAGQGYEQYF. The CDR3 nucleotides read TGTGCCAGCAGCGCCGGACAGGGCTACGAGCAGTACTTC.

The chain couples TRBV5-1 to TRBJ1-3; the D is unclear. The CDR3 consists of 14 residues. Trimming left V 4 bases short and J 8 bases short, with 16 bases between. Germline V gene data show CDR1 as SGHRS and CDR2 as YFSETQ. CDR3 residues: CASSPDGNRDTIYF. The CDR3 DNA is TGCGCCAGCAGCCCGGACGGGAATCGGGACACCATATATTTT.

The chain couples TRBV10-3 to TRBJ1-2, with TRBD1 identical over 9 bases. The CDR3 spans 16 residues. Germline values: CDR1 ENHRY, CDR2 SYGVKD. V was clipped by 8 bases and J by 6 bases; unmatched bases: 16. The CDR3 sequence: CAIGPAGTGFKDGYTF. In nucleotides, the CDR3 is TGTGCCATCGGACCCGCTGGGACAGGGTTTAAGGATGGCTACACCTTC.

A single count supports this clone. Different DNA sequences within this sample yield the same CDR3. This chain joins TRBV7-6 and TRBJ2-5, with TRBD2 matching 11 bases. This CDR3 has 17 amino acids. Looked up from germline, CDR1 is SGHVS and CDR2 is FNYEAQ. The V gene end was trimmed by 1 base and the J gene end by 1 base; junction bases not matched to a gene: 5. The CDR3 loop is CASSLGPGTSGQETQYF. The CDR3 DNA reads TGTGCCAGCAGCTTAGGCCCCGGGACTAGCGGCCAAGAGACCCAGTACTTC. The full variable domain, with the rest looked up from reference TRBV7-6 and TRBJ2-5, is GAGVSQSPRYKVTKRGQDVALRCDPISGHVSLYWYRQALGQGPEFLTYFNYEAQQDKSGLPNDRFSAERPEGSISTLTIQRTEQRDSAMYRCASSLGPGTSGQETQYFGPGTRLLVL.

This chain uses TRBV6-5 with TRBJ1-2; TRBD1 is a possible D gene (6 bases). Trimming shortened V by 0 bases and J by 2 bases, and 13 bases separated the two germline ends. Germline-derived CDR1 and CDR2 are MNHEY and SVGAGI. CDR3 length: 16 residues. CDR3 in DNA: TGTGCCAGCAGTTACTCGACAGGACAGAGAAACTATGGCTACACCTTC. The encoded protein is CASSYSTGQRNYGYTF.

J is TRBJ1-5 and V is TRBV5-1, with 11 bases lining up with TRBD1. Germline loops: CDR1 SGHRS, CDR2 YFSETQ. The CDR3 contains 15 residues. Trimming took 3 bases from V and 5 from J; bases not matched to a gene: 4. CDR3 loop: CASSWTGGADQPQHF. DNA for the CDR3: TGCGCCAGCAGCTGGACAGGGGGCGCGGATCAGCCCCAGCATTTT.

This clone was found a few times. The chain joins TRBV7-8 to TRBJ2-5; maybe TRBD1 (5 bases). Trimming removed 0 bases at V and 4 bases at J, with 12 bases between. Germline lookup yields CDR1 SGHVS and CDR2 FQNEAQ. The CDR3 is made up of 15 amino acids. The CDR3 bases are TGTGCCAGCAGCTTAGCGGCCCAGGGTGGAGAGACCCAGTACTTC. This sequence encodes CASSLAAQGGETQYF.

CDR3 nucleotides: TGTGCCAGCAGCTTAGCCTTAGCGGGAGGGGCTGAGCAGTTCTTC. This codes for CASSLALAGGAEQFF. The chain carries TRBV7-2 and TRBJ2-1; 11 bases line up with TRBD2. Germline V gene sequence: CDR1 SGHTA, CDR2 FQGNSA. CDR3 length equals 15 residues. V lost 0 bases and J lost 9; bases outside the gene matches: 4.

The CDR3 DNA reads as TGTGCCAGCAGCGTAGGAATAGCGGATACGCAGTATTTT. Protein sequence: CASSVGIADTQYF. The chain employs TRBV9 and TRBJ2-3; possibly TRBD2 for D (5 bases). V lost 0 bases and J lost 6, with 8 bases in between. Germline CDR1 reads SGDLS; CDR2 reads YYNGEE. The length of the CDR3 is 13 residues. Together with reference TRBV9 and TRBJ2-3, the CDR3 gives the full variable domain: DSGVTQTPKHLITATGQRVTLRCSPRSGDLSVYWYQQSLDQGLQFLIQYYNGEERAKGNILERFSAQQFPDLHSELNLSSLELGDSALYFCASSVGIADTQYFGPGTRLTVL.

The V and J genes are TRBV19 and TRBJ1-5; D is perhaps TRBD1 (5 bases). Trimming took 1 base from V and 1 from J, leaving 8 bases between them. The V gene's germline CDR1 is LNHDA and CDR2 SQIVND (reference sequence). The CDR3 is made up of 15 amino acids. The CDR3 coding sequence is TGTGCCAGTAGTATAGTCAGGGCGAGCAATCAGCCCCAGCATTTT. It yields the protein CASSIVRASNQPQHF.

The chain has TRBV5-6 and TRBJ1-1; unclear D gene. Trimming removed 6 bases at V and 2 bases at J, with 20 bases between. The CDR3 length is 16 residues. From germline, CDR1 is SGHDT and CDR2 YYEEEE. CDR3 region: CASTGLLGWYNTEAFF. The CDR3 DNA is TGTGCCAGCACCGGACTGCTAGGATGGTATAACACTGAAGCTTTCTTT. Variable domain in full (rest from reference TRBV5-6 and TRBJ1-1): DAGVTQSPTHLIKTRGQQVTLRCSPKSGHDTVSWYQQALGQGPQFIFQYYEEEERQRGNFPDRFSGHQFPNYSSELNVNALLLGDSALYLCASTGLLGWYNTEAFFGQGTRLTVV.

This clone was seen a single time. The CDR3 DNA reads TGTGCCAGCAGTTTAGGGGGTGGAGATGAGCAGTTCTTC. This codes for CASSLGGGDEQFF. The chain combines TRBV6-5 with TRBJ2-1; possible D gene TRBD1, 6 bases. The CDR3 consists of 13 residues. Trimming left V 4 bases short and J 8 bases short, with 12 bases between. Germline values: CDR1 MNHEY, CDR2 SVGAGI.

V gene TRBV2 combines with J gene TRBJ2-7; perhaps D is TRBD1 or TRBD2 (5 bases each). Germline loops: CDR1 SNHLY, CDR2 FYNNEI. V was pared by 1 base and J by 6 bases, with 13 bases between. This CDR3 has 14 residues. The CDR3 region is CASSEVGRPVEQYF. CDR3 sequence (DNA): TGTGCCAGCAGTGAAGTGGGACGTCCTGTCGAGCAGTACTTC.

This rearrangement joins TRBV5-1 to TRBJ2-7; 9 bases are shared with TRBD2. Germline trimming cut 5 bases from V and 0 bases from J; bases unmatched to any gene: 3. CDR3 size: 14 residues. The V gene's germline CDR1 is SGHRS and CDR2 YFSETQ. As DNA, the CDR3 is TGCGCCAGCAGTGAGGGACTAGCCTCCTACGAGCAGTACTTC. The encoded protein is CASSEGLASYEQYF.